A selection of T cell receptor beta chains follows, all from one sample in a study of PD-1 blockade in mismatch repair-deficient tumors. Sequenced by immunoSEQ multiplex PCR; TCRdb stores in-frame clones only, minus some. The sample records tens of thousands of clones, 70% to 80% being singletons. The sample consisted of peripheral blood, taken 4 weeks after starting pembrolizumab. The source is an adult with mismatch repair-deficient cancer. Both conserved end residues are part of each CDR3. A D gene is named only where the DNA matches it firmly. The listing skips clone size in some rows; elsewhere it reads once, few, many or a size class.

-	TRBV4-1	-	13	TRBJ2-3	TGCGCCAGCAGCCAAGAAGGCATGGATACGCAGTATTTT	CASSQEGMDTQYF
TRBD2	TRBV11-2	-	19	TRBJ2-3	TGTGCCAGCAGCCCAGACGTTGGGACTAGCGGGAGGGCAGAAGATACGCAGTATTTT	CASSPDVGTSGRAEDTQYF
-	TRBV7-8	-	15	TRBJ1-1	TGTGCCAGCAGCCCTCTCAGGGGCGGGAACACTGAAGCTTTCTTT	CASSPLRGGNTEAFF
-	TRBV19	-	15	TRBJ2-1	TGTGCCAGTAGTACCCGGAGCGACTCTAACAATGAGCAGTTCTTC	CASSTRSDSNNEQFF
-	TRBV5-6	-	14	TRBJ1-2	TGTGCCAGCAGCCCGGCCAGGGTGGGCTATGGCTACACCTTC	CASSPARVGYGYTF
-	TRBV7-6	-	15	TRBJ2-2	TGTGCCAGCAGCCCCCCACTAGGAGGCACCGGGGAGCTGTTTTTT	CASSPPLGGTGELFF
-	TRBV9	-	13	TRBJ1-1	TGTGCCAGCAGCGTAGGTGGGAACAGCGAAGCTTTCTTT	CASSVGGNSEAFF
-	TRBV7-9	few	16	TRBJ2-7	TGTGCCAGCAGCTTAGGGGCGTGGAGGACACCCTACGAGCAGTACTTC	CASSLGAWRTPYEQYF
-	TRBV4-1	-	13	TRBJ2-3	TGCGCCAGCAGCCAAACAGCAACAGATACGCAGTATTTT	CASSQTATDTQYF
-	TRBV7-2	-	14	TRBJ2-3	TGTGCCAGCAGCCACCCTCGGCGCACAGATACGCAGTATTTT	CASSHPRRTDTQYF
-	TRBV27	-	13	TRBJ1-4	TGTGCCCGCAGGGCAGGAGATAATGAAAAACTGTTTTTT	CARRAGDNEKLFF
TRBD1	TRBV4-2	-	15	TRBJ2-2	TGTGCCAGTCCCCCGAACAGGGGATACACCGGGGAGCTGTTTTTT	CASPPNRGYTGELFF
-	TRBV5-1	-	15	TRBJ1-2	TGCGCCAGCAGCTCGGACCCCGAAGGGGTCGGAGGCTACACCTTC	CASSSDPEGVGGYTF
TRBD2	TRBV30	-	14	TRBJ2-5	TGTGCCTGGAGTGTAAAGTCGGCTAGCGGGGCCCAGTACTTC	CAWSVKSASGAQYF
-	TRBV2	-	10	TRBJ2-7	TGTGCCAGCAGGGGGGCAGAGCAGTACTTC	CASRGAEQYF
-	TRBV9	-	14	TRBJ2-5	TGTGCCAGCAGCTTCGGCAGGGAAGGGGAGACCCAGTACTTC	CASSFGREGETQYF
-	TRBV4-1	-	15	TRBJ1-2	TGCGCCAGCAGCCGTACACCCTTTTTTGACTATGGCTACACCTTC	CASSRTPFFDYGYTF
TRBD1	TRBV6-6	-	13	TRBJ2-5	TGTGCCAGCAGGACAGGGGTTTGGGAGACCCAGTACTTC	CASRTGVWETQYF
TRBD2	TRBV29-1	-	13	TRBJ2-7	TGCAGCGTTGAGGGGGACTACAGCTACGAGCAGTACTTC	CSVEGDYSYEQYF
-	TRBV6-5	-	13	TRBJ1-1	TGTGCCAGCAGGCCAACGGACGGTTCTGAAGCTTTCTTT	CASRPTDGSEAFF
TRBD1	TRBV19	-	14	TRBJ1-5	TGTGCCACCCTAAAGACAGGGGGCGGTCAGCCCCAGCATTTT	CATLKTGGGQPQHF
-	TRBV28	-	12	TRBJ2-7	TGTGCCAGCAGTTTACGGCGGTACGAGCAGTACTTC	CASSLRRYEQYF
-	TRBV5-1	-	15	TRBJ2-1	TGCGCCAGCAGCTTGGCAGGGCGTGGCGGCAATGAGCAGTTCTTC	CASSLAGRGGNEQFF
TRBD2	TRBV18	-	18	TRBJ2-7	TGTGCCAGCTCACCTGGGACTAGCGGGAGGGCGCCGGCCTACGAGCAGTACTTC	CASSPGTSGRAPAYEQYF
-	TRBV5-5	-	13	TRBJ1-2	TGTGCCAGCAGCTTAACGGCGGGGAGTGGCTACACCTTC	CASSLTAGSGYTF
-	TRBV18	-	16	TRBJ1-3	TGTGCCAGCTCACCACCGTACAGCTTCTCTGGAAACACCATATATTTT	CASSPPYSFSGNTIYF
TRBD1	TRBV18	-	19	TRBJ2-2	TGTGCCAGCTCTTGGACGACAGGGCTCACCCACGCGAACACCGGGGAGCTGTTTTTT	CASSWTTGLTHANTGELFF
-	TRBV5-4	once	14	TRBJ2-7	TGTGCCAGCAGCTTGGCGGGGGCGCGGCACGAGCAGTACTTC	CASSLAGARHEQYF
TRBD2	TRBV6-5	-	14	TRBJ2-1	TGTGCCAGCAGTTTTAGCGGGATTGGGGCCGAGCAGTTCTTC	CASSFSGIGAEQFF
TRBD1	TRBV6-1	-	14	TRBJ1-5	TGTGCCAGCAGTCGGACAGGGAGGGATCAGCCCCAGCATTTT	CASSRTGRDQPQHF
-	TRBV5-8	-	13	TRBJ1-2	TGTGCCAGCAGCTTGACAGTTAACTATGGCTACACCTTC	CASSLTVNYGYTF
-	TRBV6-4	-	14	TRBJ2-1	TGTGCCAGCAGTGAGGACAGCTCCTACAATGAGCAGTTCTTC	CASSEDSSYNEQFF
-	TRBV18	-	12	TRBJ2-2	TGTGCCAGCTCAACACAGGGCGCGGAGCTGTTTTTT	CASSTQGAELFF
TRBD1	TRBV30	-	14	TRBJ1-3	TGTGCCTGGAGTAGACAGGGTTCAGGAAACACCATATATTTT	CAWSRQGSGNTIYF
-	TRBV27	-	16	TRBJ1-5	TGTGCCAGCAGTTTCAGGGAGGGTCTCGGCAATCAGCCCCAGCATTTT	CASSFREGLGNQPQHF
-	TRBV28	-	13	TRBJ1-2	TGTGCCAGCAGTTTACCGGATAACTATGGCTACACCTTC	CASSLPDNYGYTF
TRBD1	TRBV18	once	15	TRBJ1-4	TGTGCCAGCTCACCGAACAGGGGGGACGGGGAAAAACTGTTTTTT	CASSPNRGDGEKLFF
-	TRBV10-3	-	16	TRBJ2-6	TGTGCCACCGCTTTCTCTGGTACGTCTGGGGCCAACGTCCTGACTTTC	CATAFSGTSGANVLTF
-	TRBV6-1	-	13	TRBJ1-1	TGTGCCAGCTCGTCAGGGATGAACACTGAAGCTTTCTTT	CASSSGMNTEAFF
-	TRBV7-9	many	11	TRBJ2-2	TGTGCCAGCAGCCCAATCCGGGAGCTGTTTTTT	CASSPIRELFF
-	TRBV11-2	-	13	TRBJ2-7	TGTGCCAGCAACAGCCGGCAGTCCTACGAGCAGTACTTC	CASNSRQSYEQYF
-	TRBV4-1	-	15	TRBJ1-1	TGCGCCAGCAGCCAAACGCAGATTATGAACACTGAAGCTTTCTTT	CASSQTQIMNTEAFF
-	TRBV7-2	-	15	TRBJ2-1	TGTGCCAGCAGCTACCACATAGCGTACTACAATGAGCAGTTCTTC	CASSYHIAYYNEQFF
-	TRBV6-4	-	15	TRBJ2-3	TGTGCCAGCAGTGACTCCCCAGGGGGGACAGATACGCAGTATTTT	CASSDSPGGTDTQYF
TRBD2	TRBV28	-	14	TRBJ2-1	TGTGCCAGCAGTTTATTTCTAGCGGGAACTAGGCAGTTCTTC	CASSLFLAGTRQFF
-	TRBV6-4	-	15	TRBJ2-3	TGTGCCAGCAGTGACTCAGCGGAAGGGCCAGATACGCAGTATTTT	CASSDSAEGPDTQYF
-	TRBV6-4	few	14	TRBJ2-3	TGTGCCAGCAGTGTGGACACGTCCACAGATACGCAGTATTTT	CASSVDTSTDTQYF
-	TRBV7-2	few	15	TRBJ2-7	TGTGCCAGCAGCCCCCTAGCAGCCCGTTCCTACGAGCAGTACTTC	CASSPLAARSYEQYF
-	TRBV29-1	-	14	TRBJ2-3	TGCAGCGTTGATGGGAATATCGGCACAGATACGCAGTATTTT	CSVDGNIGTDTQYF
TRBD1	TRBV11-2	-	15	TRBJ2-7	TGTGCCAGCAGCTTAATACGACAGGGGTACTACGAGCAGTACTTC	CASSLIRQGYYEQYF
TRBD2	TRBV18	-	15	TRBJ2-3	TGTGCCAGCTCACCCCCTAGCGGGAAGGCAGATACGCAGTATTTT	CASSPPSGKADTQYF
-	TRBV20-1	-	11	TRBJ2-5	TGCAGTGCTGAGGGAAAAGAGACCCAGTACTTC	CSAEGKETQYF
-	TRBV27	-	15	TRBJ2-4	TGTGCCAGCCGGTCTCGCCGAGCCGCCAAAAACATTCAGTACTTC	CASRSRRAAKNIQYF